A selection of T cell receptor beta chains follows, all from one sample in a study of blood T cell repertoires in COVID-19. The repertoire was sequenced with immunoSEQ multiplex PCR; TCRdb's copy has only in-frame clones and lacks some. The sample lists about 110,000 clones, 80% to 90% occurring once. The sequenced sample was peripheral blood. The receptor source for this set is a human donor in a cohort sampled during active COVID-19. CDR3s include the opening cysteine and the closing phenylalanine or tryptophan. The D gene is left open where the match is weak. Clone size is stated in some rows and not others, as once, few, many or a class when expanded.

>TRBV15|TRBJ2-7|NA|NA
TGTGCCACCAGCCCTGCCGAGCGAGGGTACTACGAGCAGTACTTC
CATSPAERGYYEQYF
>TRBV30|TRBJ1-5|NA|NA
TGTGCCTGGAGTGCCGGACTGATCAATCAGCCCCAGCATTTT
CAWSAGLINQPQHF
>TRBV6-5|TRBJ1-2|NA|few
TGTGCCAGCAAAGCGGGCCCTCGGGGCTACACCTTC
CASKAGPRGYTF
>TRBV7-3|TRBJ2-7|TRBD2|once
TGTGCCAGCAGCCCAGCGGGACTAGCGTCTGACGAGCAGTACTTC
CASSPAGLASDEQYF
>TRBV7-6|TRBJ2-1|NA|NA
TGTGCCAGCAGCTTAGTTTTTGAGGGTAATGAGCAGTTCTTC
CASSLVFEGNEQFF
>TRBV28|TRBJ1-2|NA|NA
TGTGCCAGCAGTTTAGAGGTCCTATTGGTTTCGGATGGCTACACCTTC
CASSLEVLLVSDGYTF
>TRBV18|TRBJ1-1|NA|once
TGTGCCAGCTCTTCGGGAGAGCCTTCGCCTACTTCTTTTAATGAAGCTTTCTTT
CASSSGEPSPTSFNEAFF
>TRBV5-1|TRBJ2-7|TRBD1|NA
TGCGCCAGCACATTGACAGGGGGGGGCGAGCAGTACTTC
CASTLTGGGEQYF
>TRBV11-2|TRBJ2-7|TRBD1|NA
TGTGCCAGCAGCACCGGGACAGGGGCCTACGAGCAGTACTTC
CASSTGTGAYEQYF
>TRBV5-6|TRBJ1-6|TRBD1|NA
TGTGCCAGCAGCTTGTGGGACAGACGATATTCACCCCTCCACTTT
CASSLWDRRYSPLHF
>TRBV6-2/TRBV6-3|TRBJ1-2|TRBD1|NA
TGTGCCAGCAGTTACCCAATAACAGGGGCTCAGAGAACGGACTATGGCTACACCTTC
CASSYPITGAQRTDYGYTF
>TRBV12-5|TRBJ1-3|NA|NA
TGTGCTAGTGGTTTGGACGAGGGAAACACCATATATTTT
CASGLDEGNTIYF
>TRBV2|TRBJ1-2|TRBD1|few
TGTGCCAGCAGGCCCGGACAGGGGAATGGCTACACCTTC
CASRPGQGNGYTF
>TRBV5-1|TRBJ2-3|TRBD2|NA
TGCGCCAGCAGCTCGGGAGGTCCGGGCACAGATACGCAGTATTTT
CASSSGGPGTDTQYF
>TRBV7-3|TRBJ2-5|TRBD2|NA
TGTGCCAGCAGCTTCGGGACTAGCGGGATGGAGACCCAGTACTTC
CASSFGTSGMETQYF
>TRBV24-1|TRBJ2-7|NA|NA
TGTGCCACCAGTACGGGAGCCTACGAGCAGTACTTC
CATSTGAYEQYF
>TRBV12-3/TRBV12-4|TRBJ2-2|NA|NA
TGTGCCAGCAGGGACAGTAACACCGGGGAGCTGTTTTTT
CASRDSNTGELFF
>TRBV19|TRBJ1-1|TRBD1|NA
TGTGCCAGTAGACTAATGACAGGGGGCGGGAACACTGAAGCTTTCTTT
CASRLMTGGGNTEAFF
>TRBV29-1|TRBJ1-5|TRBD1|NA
TGCAGCGTTGTCCTTGACAGGGCCGAGCAGCCCCAGCATTTT
CSVVLDRAEQPQHF
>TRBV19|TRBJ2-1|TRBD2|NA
TGTGCCAGTAGTCCGACGACTAGCGGGAGAGTGGGTTCCTACAATGAGCAGTTCTTC
CASSPTTSGRVGSYNEQFF
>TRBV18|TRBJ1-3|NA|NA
TGTGCCAGCTCACCTCAGGGAGGGACGAGCTCTGGAAACACCATATATTTT
CASSPQGGTSSGNTIYF
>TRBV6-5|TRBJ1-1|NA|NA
TGTGCCAGCAGTCAGGGGAACACTGAAGCTTTCTTT
CASSQGNTEAFF
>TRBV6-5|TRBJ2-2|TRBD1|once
TGTGCCAGCAGTTACAGGGGGCGAACCGGGGAGCTGTTTTTT
CASSYRGRTGELFF
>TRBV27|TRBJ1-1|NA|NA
TGTGCCAGCAGCGGACAGACAAACACTGAAGCTTTCTTT
CASSGQTNTEAFF
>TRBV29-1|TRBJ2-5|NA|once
TGCAGCGTTGGGGGCAAGGAGGAGACCCAGTACTTC
CSVGGKEETQYF
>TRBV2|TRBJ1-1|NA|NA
TGTGCCAGCAGTGGGTGGACGGACAGTGAAAAGGGCGCTTTCTTT
CASSGWTDSEKGAFF
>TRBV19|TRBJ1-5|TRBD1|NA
TGTGCCAGTAGTGAACGACCGGGACAGGGGAATAGCAATCAGCCCCAGCATTTT
CASSERPGQGNSNQPQHF
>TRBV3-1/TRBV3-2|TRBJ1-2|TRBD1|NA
TGTGCCAGCAGCCAAGGGACAGGCGTATTCTATGGCTACACCTTC
CASSQGTGVFYGYTF
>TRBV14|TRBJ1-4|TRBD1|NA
TGTGCCAGCAGCCACCGGACAGGGGCAACTAATGAAAAACTGTTTTTT
CASSHRTGATNEKLFF
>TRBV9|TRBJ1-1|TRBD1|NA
TGTGCCAGCAGCGTAGGGACAGGGGGTGAAGCTTTCTTT
CASSVGTGGEAFF
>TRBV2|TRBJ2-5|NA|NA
TGTGCCAGCAGTGAAAGCCTTGAGACCCAGTACTTC
CASSESLETQYF
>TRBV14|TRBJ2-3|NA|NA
TGTGCCAGCAGCCCAATCGACTGGCCTGACACAGATACGCAGTATTTT
CASSPIDWPDTDTQYF
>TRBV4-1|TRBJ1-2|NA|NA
TGCGCCAGCAGCCAACCTATGACATTCAGCTATGGCTACACCTTC
CASSQPMTFSYGYTF
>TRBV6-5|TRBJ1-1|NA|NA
TGTGCCAGCAGTTACCGGGGGAACACTGAAGCTTTCTTT
CASSYRGNTEAFF
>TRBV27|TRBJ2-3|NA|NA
TGTGCCAGCAGTACGGGAGAGAGTTGGAATACGCAGTATTTT
CASSTGESWNTQYF
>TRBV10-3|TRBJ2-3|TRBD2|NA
TGTGCCATCAGTGACGGGACTAGCGGGACTAGCACAGATACGCAGTATTTT
CAISDGTSGTSTDTQYF
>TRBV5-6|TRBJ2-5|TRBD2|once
TGTGCCAGCAGCTTAAACCTGCCTAGCGGGGGTGAGACCCAGTACTTC
CASSLNLPSGGETQYF
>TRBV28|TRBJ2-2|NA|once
TGTGCCAGCAGTTTTGGACAGATGAACACCGGGGAGCTGTTTTTT
CASSFGQMNTGELFF
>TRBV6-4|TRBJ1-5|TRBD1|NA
TGTGCCAGCAGACCGCATAAACAGGGGCCCCTCGGTCAGCCCCAGCATTTT
CASRPHKQGPLGQPQHF
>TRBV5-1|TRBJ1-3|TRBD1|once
TGCGCCAGCAGCCCCGGGACAGGGGATGGAAACACCATATATTTT
CASSPGTGDGNTIYF
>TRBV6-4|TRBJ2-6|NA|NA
TGTGCCAGCAGTGAATCAAGGGGTGTAGCCAACGTCCTGACTTTC
CASSESRGVANVLTF